The 26 T cell receptor beta chains below come from one sample, sequenced in a study of cytomegalovirus exposure and HLA in healthy donors. Primers included in the PCR were 60 Vbeta and 13 Jbeta primers. This table comes from immunoSEQ multiplex PCR, and its TCRdb copy is limited to in-frame clones, with some not included. This sample has about 190,000 clones; roughly 77% occur once, and the top ten carry around 3.3%. Material for sequencing was PBMCs. The receptors were gathered from a woman under 40 in good health and CMV-seropositive.

This clone was seen a handful of times. The V call is TRBV4-1, the J call TRBJ1-5; D is ambiguous. Trimming shortened V by 2 bases and J by 7 bases, and 12 bases separated the two germline ends. The CDR3 covers 14 residues. Germline CDR1 and CDR2: MGHRA and YSYEKL. The chain's CDR3 is CASSQRGSGQPQHF. The CDR3 DNA is TGCGCCAGCAGCCAACGGGGTAGTGGACAGCCCCAGCATTTT.

CDR3 nucleotides: TGTGCCAGCAGCCCCGTAGCGGGGGCACGGGAGCAGTACTTC. It specifies CASSPVAGAREQYF. J is TRBJ2-7 and V is TRBV5-4, with 9 bases identical to TRBD2. Germline CDR1 and CDR2: SGHNT and YYREEE (reference sequence). V shed 4 bases and J 7 bases; nucleotides not matched to a gene: 9. The CDR3 has 14 residues.

CDR3 sequence: CASRRYSGTYNEQFF. The DNA of the CDR3 is TGCGCCAGCAGAAGGTATAGCGGGACATACAATGAGCAGTTCTTC. The chain uses TRBV5-1 and TRBJ2-1; 8 positions agree with TRBD2. The V segment lost 5 bases and the J segment 4 bases; nucleotides outside the gene matches: 8. The CDR3 runs to 15 residues. Germline V gene data show CDR1 as SGHRS and CDR2 as YFSETQ.

This clone was detected only once. The rearrangement uses TRBV28 and TRBJ1-5; TRBD1 aligns across 7 bases. The ends lost 5 bases at V and 6 bases at J; junction bases unmatched: 10. Germline-derived CDR1 and CDR2 are MDHEN and SYDVKM. The CDR3 is made up of 15 amino acids. In DNA form, the CDR3 reads TGTGCCAGCAGTCCAGACGACAGGGTAGTTCAGCCCCAGCATTTT. It codes for CASSPDDRVVQPQHF.

The chain is built from TRBV29-1 and TRBJ2-1, with 10 bases matching TRBD1. Unmatched junction bases numbered 10, after V lost 7 bases and J lost 7 bases. Looked up from germline, CDR1 is SQVTM and CDR2 is ANQGSEA. The CDR3 is 14 amino acids. CDR3 in DNA: TGCAGCGCCGTGCCGGGACAGGGGACGAATGAGCAGTTCTTC. Amino acid sequence: CSAVPGQGTNEQFF.

The chain uses TRBV6-5 and TRBJ1-5; TRBD1 might be the D (6 bases). The CDR3 runs to 13 residues. CDR1 is MNHEY and CDR2 is SVGAGI in the germline V gene. V lost 2 bases, J lost 6 bases, and 8 bases lay in between. For the CDR3, the DNA is TGTGCCAGCAGTTACAGGGGGTCTCAGCCCCAGCATTTT. Its translation: CASSYRGSQPQHF.

This clone has only a few counts. The gene calls are TRBV27 and TRBJ2-1; 7 bases fit TRBD1. V trimming: 6 bases; J trimming: 4 bases; junction bases outside the gene matches: 9. Germline V gene lookup returns CDR1 MNHEY and CDR2 SMNVEV (reference sequence). The CDR3 has 15 residues. CDR3 region: CASRQDRVPYNEQFF. The CDR3 coding sequence is TGTGCCAGCAGACAAGACAGGGTTCCTTACAATGAGCAGTTCTTC.

The J gene is TRBJ1-1, the V gene TRBV5-5; D unresolved. Germline V gene sequence: CDR1 SGHKS, CDR2 YYEKEE (reference sequence). V was pared by 5 bases and J by 4 bases, with 9 bases between. CDR3 length equals 12 residues. CDR3 nucleotides: TGTGCCAGCAGATCATCAGGCACTGAAGCTTTCTTT. Residues: CASRSSGTEAFF.

This sequence joins TRBV19 and TRBJ2-2, with 9 nucleotides matching TRBD2. The CDR3 spans 14 residues. Germline CDR1 reads LNHDA; CDR2 reads SQIVND (reference sequence). Trimming removed 8 bases from V and 5 bases from J; junction bases left unmatched: 6. The CDR3 protein is CASDSGSGTGELFF. The CDR3 nucleotides are TGTGCCAGTGATAGCGGGAGTGGGACCGGGGAGCTGTTTTTT.

The gene calls are TRBV5-6 and TRBJ2-7; 9 bases align to TRBD1. The CDR3 loop spans 13 amino acids. V shed 8 bases, J shed 2 bases, and the junction held 5 bases outside the gene matches. Per the germline V gene, CDR1 is SGHDT and CDR2 is YYEEEE. CDR3 sequence: CASTRQGAYEQYF. The CDR3 DNA reads TGTGCCAGTACCAGACAGGGGGCCTACGAGCAGTACTTC.

Comment on this clone: The same CDR3 arises from other DNA sequences in this sample as well. CDR3 loop: CASSLRGSNQPQHF. CDR3 DNA sequence: TGTGCCAGCAGCCTCAGGGGGAGCAATCAGCCCCAGCATTTT. The V gene is TRBV28, the J gene TRBJ1-5, with TRBD1 identical over 7 bases. This CDR3 spans 14 amino acids. Per germline, CDR1 MDHEN and CDR2 SYDVKM. Trimming cost V 6 bases and J 1 base; bases outside gene matches: 3.

This clone came up once. This chain uses TRBV9 with TRBJ2-1, with D perhaps matching TRBD1 (6 bases). The CDR3 covers 14 residues. Germline assignment: CDR1 SGDLS and CDR2 YYNGEE. The V end lost 0 bases, the J end lost 7 bases, and 11 bases lay between the germline ends. The CDR3 protein is CASSVGRGWNEQFF. CDR3 DNA sequence: TGTGCCAGCAGCGTAGGAAGGGGGTGGAATGAGCAGTTCTTC.

The rearrangement links TRBV4-1 to TRBJ2-7; 10 bases map to TRBD2. Trimming removed 3 bases from V and 2 bases from J; junction bases left unmatched: 4. Germline values: CDR1 MGHRA, CDR2 YSYEKL. The CDR3 extends over 15 amino acids. The CDR3 spells CASSQGTSVTYEQYF. CDR3 sequence (DNA): TGCGCCAGCAGCCAGGGGACTAGCGTCACCTACGAGCAGTACTTC.

V and J are TRBV15 and TRBJ1-3; 10 nucleotides line up with TRBD1. CDR1 is LNHNV and CDR2 is YYDKDF in the germline V gene (reference sequence). V lost 0 bases, J lost 2 bases, and 4 bases stayed unmatched. The CDR3 is 17 residues long. As DNA, the CDR3 is TGTGCCACCAGCAGAGATCGAGGGACAGGGGCTGGAAACACCATATATTTT. The encoded protein is CATSRDRGTGAGNTIYF.

This clone was counted only a few times. The genes are TRBV28 and TRBJ2-7; the match to TRBD2 covers 11 bases. CDR1 is MDHEN and CDR2 is SYDVKM in the germline V gene. This CDR3 is 15 amino acids long. V shed 6 bases, J shed 0 bases, and the junction held 4 bases outside the gene matches. The CDR3 region is CASSRGTSGSYEQYF. The CDR3 DNA reads as TGTGCCAGCAGCCGAGGGACTAGCGGCTCCTACGAGCAGTACTTC.

J is TRBJ2-5 and V is TRBV19; 7 bases map to TRBD1. The DNA end lines up better with TRBJ2-7; the J call may be wrong. This CDR3 contains 13 residues. Germline assignment: CDR1 LNHDA and CDR2 SQIVND (reference sequence). CDR3 DNA: TGTGCCAGTTCCTCCGGGACAGTCTACGAGCAGTACTTC. Its translation is CASSSGTVYEQYF.

The chain employs TRBV10-2 and TRBJ2-7; D might be TRBD1 (6 bases). Germline V CDR1 and CDR2: WSHSY, SAAADI. V gave up 1 base and J gave up 6 bases, with 10 bases separating them. This CDR3 has 13 amino acids. The CDR3 here is CASSEYDRREQYF. CDR3 DNA sequence: TGCGCCAGCAGTGAGTATGACAGGCGCGAGCAGTACTTC.

The J gene is TRBJ1-2, the V gene TRBV5-1, with 10 bases that match TRBD1. This CDR3 contains 18 residues. Germline lookup yields CDR1 SGHRS and CDR2 YFSETQ. With V trimmed by 0 bases and J by 2 bases, 10 bases remained unmatched. The CDR3 spells CASSLVRDRGFKNYGYTF. Written as DNA, the CDR3 is TGCGCCAGCAGCTTGGTTAGGGACAGGGGTTTTAAGAACTATGGCTACACCTTC.

The rearrangement uses TRBV6-1 and TRBJ1-6, with D perhaps matching TRBD1 (6 bases). Per the germline V gene, CDR1 is MNHNS and CDR2 is SASEGT. The CDR3 consists of 16 residues. V was shortened by 0 bases and J by 4 bases, with 10 bases between the two germline ends. The CDR3 region has the DNA TGTGCCAGCAGTGAAGCAGGACAGTTGTATAATTCACCCCTCCACTTT. It is translated as CASSEAGQLYNSPLHF.

This sequence joins TRBV19 and TRBJ2-7; TRBD1 might be the D (6 bases). V lost 10 bases to trimming and J lost 6 bases, with 13 bases between them. The CDR3 runs to 11 residues. Germline CDR1 is LNHDA and CDR2 is SQIVND (reference sequence). The CDR3 bases are TGTGCCACCCTGACAGGAGGCGAGCAGTACTTC. Translated: CATLTGGEQYF.

This clone was seen more than once but under ten times. The chain has TRBV6-6 and TRBJ2-7; 7 bases are a match to TRBD2. From germline, CDR1 is MNHNY and CDR2 SVGAGI (reference sequence). J gave up 2 bases and V 11 bases, and 6 bases lay outside the gene matches. The CDR3 has 12 residues. CDR3: CALSAGTYEQYF. The DNA for the CDR3 is TGTGCCTTATCAGCGGGGACCTACGAGCAGTACTTC.

This chain links TRBV11-2 with TRBJ2-1, with 15 bases matching TRBD2. In germline, CDR1 is SGHAT, CDR2 FQNNGV. The CDR3 contains 17 residues. The V segment lost 1 base and the J segment 9 bases; nucleotides outside the gene matches: 7. The CDR3 DNA is TGTGCCAGCAGCTTAGGAGGGACTAGCGGGAGGCAAGGTGAGCAGTTCTTC. The encoded protein is CASSLGGTSGRQGEQFF.

The gene calls are TRBV2 and TRBJ1-5, with no clear D. Germline V gene data show CDR1 as SNHLY and CDR2 as FYNNEI. V dropped 4 bases and J dropped 1 base, with 8 bases sitting between them. This CDR3 has 14 residues. The CDR3 is CASSAQMSNQPQHF. CDR3 DNA sequence: TGTGCCAGCAGTGCACAGATGAGCAATCAGCCCCAGCATTTT. Full variable domain (outside the CDR3, taken from reference TRBV2 and TRBJ1-5): EPEVTQTPSHQVTQMGQEVILRCVPISNHLYFYWYRQILGQKVEFLVSFYNNEISEKSEIFDDQFSVERPDGSNFTLKIRSTKLEDSAMYFCASSAQMSNQPQHFGDGTRLSIL.

The chain recombines TRBV5-1 with TRBJ2-7; perhaps TRBD1 as D (6 bases). This CDR3 has 14 amino acids. CDR1 SGHRS and CDR2 YFSETQ come from the germline V gene. The V gene lost 4 bases and the J gene lost 3 bases, with 14 bases spanning the gap. CDR3 coding DNA: TGCGCCAGCAGCAAGGCCGGGACAAACTACGAGCAGTACTTC. It translates to CASSKAGTNYEQYF.

The table lists this clone with a few counts. The same CDR3 can be traced to other DNA sequences in this sample. The V call is TRBV18, the J call TRBJ1-1; D perhaps matches TRBD1 (5 bases). The CDR3 runs 14 residues. Germline CDR1 is KGHSH and CDR2 is LQKENI. V lost 3 bases and J 1 base, leaving 9 bases between the germline ends. CDR3 DNA: TGTGCCAGCTCACCGCAGGGAGGGAACACTGAAGCTTTCTTT. This encodes CASSPQGGNTEAFF.

The chain is built from TRBV19 and TRBJ2-1; 13 bases map to TRBD2. Germline V gene lookup returns CDR1 LNHDA and CDR2 SQIVND (reference sequence). This CDR3 contains 15 residues. The V segment lost 6 bases and the J segment 8 bases; nucleotides outside the gene matches: 7. This chain's CDR3 is CASRAGLAGRDEQFF. CDR3 DNA sequence: TGTGCCAGTAGAGCGGGACTAGCGGGAAGGGATGAGCAGTTCTTC.